The clone carrying this T cell receptor beta chain counts as medium-sized by frequency. CDR1 is SGHRS, CDR2 YFSETQ, per germline. The length of the CDR3 is 14 residues. Multiplex touch-down PCR amplified TRB using TRB-A and TRB-B pools in one tube. TCRdb re-analyzed the multiplex PCR reads; it lists each CDR3 protein once, without DNA. Seen in this sample are several thousand distinct CDR3 sequences; the ten most common clones hold approximately 5%. The data originate from a study of T cell clusters in autoimmune cytopenias. TRB was amplified from 250 ng of peripheral blood genomic DNA per sample. Sequencing was done on a sample of peripheral blood. J is TRBJ1-3 and V is TRBV5-1; TCRdb gives TRBD1 as the D gene, but with no DNA this cannot be confirmed. The TCR originated in a human donor with an autoimmune cytopenia or autoimmune hepatitis (not recorded which). CDR3 loop: CASSEGVSGNTIYF.